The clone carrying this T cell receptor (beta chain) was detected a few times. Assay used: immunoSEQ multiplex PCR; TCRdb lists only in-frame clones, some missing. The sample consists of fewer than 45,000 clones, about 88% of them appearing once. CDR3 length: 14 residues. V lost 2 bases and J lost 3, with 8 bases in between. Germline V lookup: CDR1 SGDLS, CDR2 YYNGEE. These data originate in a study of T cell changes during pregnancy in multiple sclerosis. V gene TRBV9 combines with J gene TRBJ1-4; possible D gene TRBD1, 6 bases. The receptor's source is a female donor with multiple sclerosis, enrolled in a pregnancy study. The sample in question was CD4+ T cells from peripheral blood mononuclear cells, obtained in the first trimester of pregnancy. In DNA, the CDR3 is TGTGCCAGCAGCGTGGGGGCGGCTAATGAAAAACTGTTTTTT. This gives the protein CASSVGAANEKLFF.